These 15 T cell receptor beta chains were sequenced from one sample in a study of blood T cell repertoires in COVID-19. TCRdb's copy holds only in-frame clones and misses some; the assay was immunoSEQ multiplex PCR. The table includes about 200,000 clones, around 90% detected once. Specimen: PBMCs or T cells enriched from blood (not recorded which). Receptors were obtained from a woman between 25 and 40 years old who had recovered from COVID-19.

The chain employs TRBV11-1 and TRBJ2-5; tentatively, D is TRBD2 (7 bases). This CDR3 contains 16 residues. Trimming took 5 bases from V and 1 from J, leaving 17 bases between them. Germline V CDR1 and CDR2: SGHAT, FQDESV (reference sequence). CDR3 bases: TGTGCCAGCAGCCGCCGAGCGGGACAAATCCAAGAGACCCAGTACTTC. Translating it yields CASSRRAGQIQETQYF.

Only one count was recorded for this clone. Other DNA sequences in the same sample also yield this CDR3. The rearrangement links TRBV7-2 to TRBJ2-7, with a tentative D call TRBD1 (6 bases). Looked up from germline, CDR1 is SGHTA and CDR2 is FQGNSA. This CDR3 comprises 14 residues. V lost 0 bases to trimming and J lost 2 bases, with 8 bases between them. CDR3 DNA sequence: TGTGCCAGCAGCTTAGCCCCAGGGGCCTACGAGCAGTACTTC. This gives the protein CASSLAPGAYEQYF.

The CDR3 region is CASSYRGFTEAFF. In DNA form, the CDR3 reads TGTGCCAGCAGTTACAGGGGTTTTACTGAAGCTTTCTTT. This chain joins TRBV11-3 and TRBJ1-1; TRBD1 matches at 7 bases. The V segment lost 6 bases and the J segment 5 bases; nucleotides outside the gene matches: 6. The CDR3 sequence is 13 residues long. Germline values: CDR1 SGHNT, CDR2 YENEEA.

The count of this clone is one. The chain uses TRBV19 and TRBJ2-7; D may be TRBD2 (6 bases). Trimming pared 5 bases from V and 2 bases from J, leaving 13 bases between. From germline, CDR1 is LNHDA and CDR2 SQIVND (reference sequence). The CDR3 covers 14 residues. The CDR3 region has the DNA TGTGCCAGTAGTGGGGGACTCGGCGCCTACGAGCAGTACTTC. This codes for CASSGGLGAYEQYF.

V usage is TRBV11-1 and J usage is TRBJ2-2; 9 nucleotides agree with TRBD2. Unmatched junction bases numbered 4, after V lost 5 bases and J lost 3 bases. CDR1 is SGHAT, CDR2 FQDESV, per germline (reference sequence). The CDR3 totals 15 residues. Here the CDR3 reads CASSPTSGDTGELFF. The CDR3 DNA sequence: TGTGCCAGCAGCCCGACTAGCGGAGACACCGGGGAGCTGTTTTTT.

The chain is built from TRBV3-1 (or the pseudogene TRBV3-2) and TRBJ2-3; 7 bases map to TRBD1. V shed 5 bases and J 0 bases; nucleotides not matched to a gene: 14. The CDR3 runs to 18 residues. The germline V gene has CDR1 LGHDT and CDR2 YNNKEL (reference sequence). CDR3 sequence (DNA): TGTGCCAGCAGCGCCTACCGGGACAGCCAAACTAGCACAGATACGCAGTATTTT. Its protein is CASSAYRDSQTSTDTQYF.

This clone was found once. Written as DNA, the CDR3 is TGTGCCAGCAGATCGACAGGGGGAGCCGCCTACGAGCAGTACTTC. This codes for CASRSTGGAAYEQYF. The chain carries TRBV6-5 and TRBJ2-7; TRBD1 matches at 9 bases. The germline V gene has CDR1 MNHEY and CDR2 SVGAGI. The ends lost 6 bases at V and 2 bases at J; junction bases unmatched: 8. The CDR3 contains 15 residues.

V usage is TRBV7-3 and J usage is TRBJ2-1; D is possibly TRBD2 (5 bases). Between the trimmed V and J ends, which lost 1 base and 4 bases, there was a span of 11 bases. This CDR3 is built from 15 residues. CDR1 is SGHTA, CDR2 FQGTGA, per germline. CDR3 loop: CASSLRRVRYNEQFF. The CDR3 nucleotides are TGTGCCAGCAGCTTAAGGCGGGTGAGGTACAATGAGCAGTTCTTC.

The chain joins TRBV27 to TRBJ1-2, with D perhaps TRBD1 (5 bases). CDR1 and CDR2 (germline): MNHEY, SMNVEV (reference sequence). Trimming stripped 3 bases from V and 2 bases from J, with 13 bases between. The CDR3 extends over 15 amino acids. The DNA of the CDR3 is TGTGCCAGCAGTTTCACGAGACAGATAAACTATGGCTACACCTTC. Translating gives CASSFTRQINYGYTF.

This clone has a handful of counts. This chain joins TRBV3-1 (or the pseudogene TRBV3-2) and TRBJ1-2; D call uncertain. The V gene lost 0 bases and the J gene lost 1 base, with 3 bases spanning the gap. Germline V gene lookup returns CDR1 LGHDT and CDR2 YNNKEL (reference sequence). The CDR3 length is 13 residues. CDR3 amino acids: CASSQDGNYGYTF. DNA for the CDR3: TGTGCCAGCAGCCAAGACGGTAACTATGGCTACACCTTC.

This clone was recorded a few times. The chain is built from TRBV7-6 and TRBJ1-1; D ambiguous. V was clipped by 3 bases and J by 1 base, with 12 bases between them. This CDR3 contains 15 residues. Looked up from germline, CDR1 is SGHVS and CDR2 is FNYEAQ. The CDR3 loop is CASSFLLRGNTEAFF. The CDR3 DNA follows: TGTGCCAGCAGCTTCCTTTTACGGGGGAACACTGAAGCTTTCTTT.

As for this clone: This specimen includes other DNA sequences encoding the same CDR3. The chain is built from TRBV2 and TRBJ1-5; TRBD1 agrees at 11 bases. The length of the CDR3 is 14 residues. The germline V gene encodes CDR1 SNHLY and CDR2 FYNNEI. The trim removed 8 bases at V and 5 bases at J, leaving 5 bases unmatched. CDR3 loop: CASSRDRGDQPQHF. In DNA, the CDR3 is TGTGCCAGCTCCCGGGACAGGGGGGATCAGCCCCAGCATTTT.

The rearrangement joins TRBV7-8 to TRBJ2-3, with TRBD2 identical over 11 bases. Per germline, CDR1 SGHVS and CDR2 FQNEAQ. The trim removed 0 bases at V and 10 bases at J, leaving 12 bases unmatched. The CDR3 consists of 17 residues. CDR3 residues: CASSLASRLAGKGAQYF. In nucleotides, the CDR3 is TGTGCCAGCAGCTTAGCGAGTCGACTAGCGGGGAAAGGTGCGCAGTATTTT.

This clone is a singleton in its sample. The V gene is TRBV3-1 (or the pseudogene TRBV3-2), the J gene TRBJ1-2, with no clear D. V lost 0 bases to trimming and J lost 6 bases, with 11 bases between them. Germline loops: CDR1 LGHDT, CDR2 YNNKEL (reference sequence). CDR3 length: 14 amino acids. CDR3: CASSQDGAEDGYTF. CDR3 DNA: TGTGCCAGCAGCCAAGATGGTGCGGAAGATGGCTACACCTTC.

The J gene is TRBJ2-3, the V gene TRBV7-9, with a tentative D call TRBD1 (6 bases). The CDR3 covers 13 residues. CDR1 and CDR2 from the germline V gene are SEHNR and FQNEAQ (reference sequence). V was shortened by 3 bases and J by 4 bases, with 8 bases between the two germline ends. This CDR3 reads CASSFDRPDTQYF. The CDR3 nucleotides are TGTGCCAGCAGCTTCGACAGGCCAGATACGCAGTATTTT.